This T cell receptor beta chain was found in a study of PD-L1 blockade in urothelial cancer. Looking at the study overall: In about 2014, patients got going on atezolizumab, taking 1,200 mg intravenously every 3 weeks. Analyses used blood from 3 weeks (second dose) and 6 weeks after treatment start.

Data came from immunoSEQ multiplex PCR; TCRdb stores just in-frame clones and leaves some out. The sample gives fewer than 65,000 clones, about 81% of which show up once; around 1.5% is in the top ten. Sample time point: pretreatment peripheral blood. Trimming took 3 bases from V and 4 from J; bases not matched to a gene: 7. The CDR3 has 15 amino acids. Germline V gene lookup returns CDR1 KGHSH and CDR2 LQKENI. This clone was counted between two and nine times. V is TRBV18 and J is TRBJ1-1; 8 bases agree with TRBD1. Specimen: PBMCs, collected around atezolizumab (anti-PD-L1) treatment. The sequence was collected from a man between 65 and 85 years old with urothelial cancer. CDR3 amino acids: CASSPWTGRGTEAFF. Here the CDR3 DNA reads TGTGCCAGCTCACCGTGGACAGGGAGAGGCACTGAAGCTTTCTTT.